The clone carrying this T cell receptor (beta chain) was seen only a few times. Its antigen is not identified. This sample is drawn from a study of beta chain features in type 1 diabetes. Study summary: Patients were similar to healthy donors in age and gender (as well as in cell yields). Study results and caveats: There was a moderate but significant shortening of TCRB CDR3s in all four CD4+ subsets of Type 1 diabetes patients.

Expressed TCRB transcripts were sequenced because the isolated RNA had all been reverse transcribed beforehand. The repertoire was sequenced with immunoSEQ multiplex PCR; TCRdb's copy has only in-frame clones and lacks some. The sample has around 710,000 clones, roughly an eighth seen once; the top ten hold around 0.12%. V dropped 1 base and J dropped 4; count of bases not matched to a gene: 11. Germline V gene sequence: CDR1 KGHSH, CDR2 LQKENI. CDR3 size: 17 residues. The sequencing input was naive CD4+ T cells from blood. The chain recombines TRBV18 with TRBJ1-1; TRBD1 matches at 8 bases. The receptor comes from a man aged 25 to 45 with type 1 diabetes. CDR3 region: CASSPRGQGHGGTEAFF. CDR3 coding DNA: TGTGCCAGCTCACCACGAGGACAGGGCCATGGGGGCACTGAAGCTTTCTTT.